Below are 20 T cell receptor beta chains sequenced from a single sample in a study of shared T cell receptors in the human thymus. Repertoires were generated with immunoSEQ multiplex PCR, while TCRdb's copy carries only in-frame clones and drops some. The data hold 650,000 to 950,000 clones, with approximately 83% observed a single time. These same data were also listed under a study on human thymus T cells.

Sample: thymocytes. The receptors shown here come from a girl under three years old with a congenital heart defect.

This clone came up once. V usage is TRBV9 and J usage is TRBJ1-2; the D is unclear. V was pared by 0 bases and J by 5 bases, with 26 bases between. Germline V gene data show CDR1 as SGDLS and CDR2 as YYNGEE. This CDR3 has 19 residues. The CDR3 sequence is CASSVDKFYPGGKPYGYTF. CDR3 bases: TGTGCCAGCAGCGTAGACAAATTTTATCCGGGAGGAAAACCGTATGGCTACACCTTC. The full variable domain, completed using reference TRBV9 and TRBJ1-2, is DSGVTQTPKHLITATGQRVTLRCSPRSGDLSVYWYQQSLDQGLQFLIQYYNGEERAKGNILERFSAQQFPDLHSELNLSSLELGDSALYFCASSVDKFYPGGKPYGYTFGSGTRLTVV.

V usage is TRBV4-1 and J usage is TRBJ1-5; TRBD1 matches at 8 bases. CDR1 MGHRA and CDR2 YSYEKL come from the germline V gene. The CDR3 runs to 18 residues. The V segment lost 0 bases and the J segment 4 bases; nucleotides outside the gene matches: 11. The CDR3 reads CASSQDFRTGPTNQPQHF. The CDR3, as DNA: TGCGCCAGCAGCCAAGATTTTCGGACAGGGCCCACGAATCAGCCCCAGCATTTT.

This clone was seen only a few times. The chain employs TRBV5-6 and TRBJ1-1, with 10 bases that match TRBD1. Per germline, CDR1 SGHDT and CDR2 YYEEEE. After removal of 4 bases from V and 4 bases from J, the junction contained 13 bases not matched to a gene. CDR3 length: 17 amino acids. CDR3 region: CASSRIQPGTGVTEAFF. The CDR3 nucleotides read TGTGCCAGCAGCCGTATTCAACCCGGGACAGGGGTCACTGAAGCTTTCTTT.

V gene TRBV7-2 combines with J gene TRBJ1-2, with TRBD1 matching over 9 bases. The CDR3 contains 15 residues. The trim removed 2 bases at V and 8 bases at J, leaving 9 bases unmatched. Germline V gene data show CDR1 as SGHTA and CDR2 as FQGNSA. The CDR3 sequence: CASSLRRDRVRGYTF. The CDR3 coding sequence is TGTGCCAGCAGCTTAAGGCGGGACAGGGTACGCGGCTACACCTTC.

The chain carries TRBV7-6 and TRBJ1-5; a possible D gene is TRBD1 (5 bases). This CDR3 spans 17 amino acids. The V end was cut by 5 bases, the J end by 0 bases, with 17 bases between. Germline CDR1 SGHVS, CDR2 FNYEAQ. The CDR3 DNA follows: TGTGCCAGCAGCACAAGCCCCGACAGAGATAGCAATCAGCCCCAGCATTTT. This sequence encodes CASSTSPDRDSNQPQHF.

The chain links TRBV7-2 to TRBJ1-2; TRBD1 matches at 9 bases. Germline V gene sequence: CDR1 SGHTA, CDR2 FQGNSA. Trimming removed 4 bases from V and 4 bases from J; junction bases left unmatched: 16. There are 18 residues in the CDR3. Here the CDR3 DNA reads TGTGCCAGCAGCTCCCGAGGGGGAAATGGGACAGGGCCCTATGGCTACACCTTC. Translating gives CASSSRGGNGTGPYGYTF.

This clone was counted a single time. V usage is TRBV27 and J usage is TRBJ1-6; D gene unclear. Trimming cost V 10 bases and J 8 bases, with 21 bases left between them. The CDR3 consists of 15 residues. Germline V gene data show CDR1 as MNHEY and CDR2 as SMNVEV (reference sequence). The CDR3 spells CATTTTHRGHSPLHF. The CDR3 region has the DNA TGTGCCACTACGACCACCCACCGGGGTCATTCACCCCTCCACTTT.

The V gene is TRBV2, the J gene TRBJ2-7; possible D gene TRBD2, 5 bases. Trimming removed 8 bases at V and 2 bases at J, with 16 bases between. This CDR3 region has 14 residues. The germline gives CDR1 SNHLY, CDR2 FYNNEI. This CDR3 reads CASRRGLETYEQYF. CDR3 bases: TGTGCCAGCCGCCGGGGTCTAGAGACCTACGAGCAGTACTTC. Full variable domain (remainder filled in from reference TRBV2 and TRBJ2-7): EPEVTQTPSHQVTQMGQEVILRCVPISNHLYFYWYRQILGQKVEFLVSFYNNEISEKSEIFDDQFSVERPDGSNFTLKIRSTKLEDSAMYFCASRRGLETYEQYFGPGTRLTVT.

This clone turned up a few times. This CDR3 reads CASSEPALWYSGTGELFF. CDR3 nucleotides: TGCGCCAGCAGTGAGCCCGCGCTTTGGTATTCGGGCACCGGGGAGCTGTTTTTT. The V call is TRBV10-2, the J call TRBJ2-2; D is uncertain. This CDR3 has 18 amino acids. From germline, CDR1 is WSHSY and CDR2 SAAADI. V shed 2 bases and J shed 4 bases, with 20 bases lying between them.

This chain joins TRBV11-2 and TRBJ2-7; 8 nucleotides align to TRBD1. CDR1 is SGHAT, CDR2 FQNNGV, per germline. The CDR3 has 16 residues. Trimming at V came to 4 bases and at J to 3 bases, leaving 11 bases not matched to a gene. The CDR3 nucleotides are TGTGCCAGCAGCTCCTTAGGACAGGGAGTAGACTACGAGCAGTACTTC. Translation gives CASSSLGQGVDYEQYF.

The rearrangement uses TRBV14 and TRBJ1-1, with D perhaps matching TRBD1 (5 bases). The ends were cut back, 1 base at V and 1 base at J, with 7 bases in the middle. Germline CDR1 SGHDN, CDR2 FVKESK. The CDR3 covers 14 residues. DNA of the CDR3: TGTGCCAGCAGCCAAGGGGGGGGGAACACTGAAGCTTTCTTT. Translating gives CASSQGGGNTEAFF.

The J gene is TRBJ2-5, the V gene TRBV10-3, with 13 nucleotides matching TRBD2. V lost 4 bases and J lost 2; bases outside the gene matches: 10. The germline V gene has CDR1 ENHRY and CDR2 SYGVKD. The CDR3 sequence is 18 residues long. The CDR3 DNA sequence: TGTGCCATCAGTGCCCGTCCGGGACTAGCGGGACCGCAAGAGACCCAGTACTTC. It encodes CAISARPGLAGPQETQYF.

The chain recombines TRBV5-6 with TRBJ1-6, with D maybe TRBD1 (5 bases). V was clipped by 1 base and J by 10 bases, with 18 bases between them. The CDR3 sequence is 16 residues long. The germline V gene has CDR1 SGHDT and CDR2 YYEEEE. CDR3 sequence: CASSLWGESLTSPLHF. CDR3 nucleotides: TGTGCCAGCAGCTTGTGGGGGGAGTCCCTTACGTCACCCCTCCACTTT.

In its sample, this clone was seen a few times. The DNA for the CDR3 is TGTGCCAGCAGTGCCCGGGGGGGCTCTGGAAACACCATATATTTT. It codes for CASSARGGSGNTIYF. The V and J genes are TRBV28 and TRBJ1-3; D may be TRBD1 (5 bases). In germline, CDR1 is MDHEN, CDR2 SYDVKM. Deletions cut 5 bases from V and 0 bases from J, with 11 bases between. The CDR3 consists of 15 residues. The full variable domain, its missing parts supplied by reference TRBV28 and TRBJ1-3, is DVKVTQSSRYLVKRTGEKVFLECVQDMDHENMFWYRQDPGLGLRLIYFSYDVKMKEKGDIPEGYSVSREKKERFSLILESASTNQTSMYLCASSARGGSGNTIYFGEGSWLTVV.

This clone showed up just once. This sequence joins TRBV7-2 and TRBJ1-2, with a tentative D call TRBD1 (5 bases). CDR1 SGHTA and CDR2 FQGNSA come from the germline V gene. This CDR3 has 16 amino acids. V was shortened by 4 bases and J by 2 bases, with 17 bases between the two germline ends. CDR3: CASSSDTLLGNYGYTF. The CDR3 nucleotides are TGTGCCAGCAGCTCGGACACCCTCCTAGGGAACTATGGCTACACCTTC.

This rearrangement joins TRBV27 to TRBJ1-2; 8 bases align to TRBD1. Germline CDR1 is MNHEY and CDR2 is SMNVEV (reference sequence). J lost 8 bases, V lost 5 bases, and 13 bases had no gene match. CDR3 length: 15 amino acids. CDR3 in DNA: TGTGCCAGCAGTACGAGAGACAGGGGCTTGGGCGGCTACACCTTC. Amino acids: CASSTRDRGLGGYTF.

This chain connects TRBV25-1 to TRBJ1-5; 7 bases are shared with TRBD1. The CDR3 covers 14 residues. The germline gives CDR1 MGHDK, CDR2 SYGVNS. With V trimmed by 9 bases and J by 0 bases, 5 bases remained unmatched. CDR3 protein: CASGTDNSNQPQHF. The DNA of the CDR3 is TGTGCCAGTGGGACAGATAATAGCAATCAGCCCCAGCATTTT.

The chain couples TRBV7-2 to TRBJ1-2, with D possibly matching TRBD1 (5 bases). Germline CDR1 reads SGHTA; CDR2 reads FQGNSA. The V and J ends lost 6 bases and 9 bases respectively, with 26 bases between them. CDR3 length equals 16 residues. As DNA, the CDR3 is TGTGCCAGCAGTCTTAAGGAGCCCGGCAGGGAAAGAAGCTACACCTTC. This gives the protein CASSLKEPGRERSYTF.

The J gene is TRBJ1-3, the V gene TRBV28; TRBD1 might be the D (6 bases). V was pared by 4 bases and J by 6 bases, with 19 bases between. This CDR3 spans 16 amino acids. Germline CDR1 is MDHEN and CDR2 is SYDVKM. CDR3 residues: CASSYPTEQGTNTIYF. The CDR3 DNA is TGTGCCAGCAGTTACCCGACAGAACAGGGAACAAACACCATATATTTT.

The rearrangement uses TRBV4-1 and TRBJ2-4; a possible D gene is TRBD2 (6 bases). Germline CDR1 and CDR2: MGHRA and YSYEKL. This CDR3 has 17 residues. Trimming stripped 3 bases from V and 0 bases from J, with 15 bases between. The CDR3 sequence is CASSQKSSGLAKNIQYF. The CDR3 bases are TGCGCCAGCAGCCAGAAGAGTAGCGGACTAGCCAAAAACATTCAGTACTTC.